This passage covers 20 T cell receptor beta chains from one sample sequenced in a study of post-analysis software for immune sequencing data. These receptors have no identified antigens. Included in the TCR beta cDNA libraries were unique molecular identifiers. TCRdb passed the PCR reads through MiXCR, listing each CDR3 protein once. The repertoire includes hundreds of thousands of distinct CDR3 sequences, under 70% of them detected once, and under 6% sits in the top ten. Study-wide findings and caveats: Controls showed lower frequencies than patients for roughly 5 TRBV segments, and TRBV5-6, TRBV5-1 and TRBV20-1 were among these.

Source material: blood. Receptor source: a girl aged 10-17 years with multiple sclerosis.

The chain joins TRBV3-1 to TRBJ2-7; no firm D call. Germline assignment: CDR1 LGHDT and CDR2 YNNKEL (reference sequence). This CDR3 comprises 15 residues. V was shortened by 0 bases and J by 2 bases, with 11 bases between the two germline ends. In nucleotides, the CDR3 is TGTGCCAGCAGCCAAGATCCGGCCAGCCCCTACGAGCAGTACTTC. Translated: CASSQDPASPYEQYF.

The chain uses TRBV11-2 and TRBJ2-3; 12 bases match TRBD2. Germline V gives CDR1 SGHAT, CDR2 FQNNGV. The V segment lost 2 bases and the J segment 4 bases; nucleotides outside the gene matches: 4. CDR3 length equals 16 residues. Here the CDR3 reads CASSLTRLAGADTQYF. The CDR3 nucleotides are TGTGCCAGCAGCTTAACCCGACTAGCGGGAGCAGATACGCAGTATTTT.

J is TRBJ2-7 and V is TRBV5-1; a weak D match, TRBD1 (6 bases). The end of the DNA aligns better with TRBJ2-5, so the J call may be wrong. Germline V gene lookup returns CDR1 SGHRS and CDR2 YFSETQ. CDR3 length: 14 amino acids. CDR3 DNA: TGCGCCAGCAGCTGGGCGTCACAGGGAGAGACCCAGTACTTC. It yields the protein CASSWASQGETQYF.

This CDR3 reads CASSLSFGGEKLFF. The DNA of the CDR3 is TGTGCCAGCAGCTTATCCTTTGGAGGGGAAAAACTGTTTTTT. The V gene is TRBV7-2, the J gene TRBJ1-4, with D unresolved. The CDR3 is made up of 14 amino acids. Germline V lookup: CDR1 SGHTA, CDR2 FQGNSA. V lost 2 bases to trimming and J lost 8 bases, with 12 bases between them.

The V and J genes are TRBV24-1 and TRBJ2-7; D remains unclear. The CDR3 loop spans 16 amino acids. Germline V gene sequence: CDR1 KGHDR, CDR2 SFDVKD. The ends were cut back, 0 bases at V and 2 bases at J, with 13 bases in the middle. CDR3 amino acids: CATSDLRRRTTYEQYF. CDR3 DNA sequence: TGTGCCACCAGTGATTTGCGGCGGCGAACTACCTACGAGCAGTACTTC.

CDR3 in amino acids: CASSLSLGKGYTF. In DNA form, the CDR3 reads TGCGCCAGCAGCTTGAGTTTGGGAAAAGGCTACACCTTC. The chain couples TRBV5-1 to TRBJ1-2; D is ambiguous. V gave up 1 base and J gave up 8 bases, with 12 bases separating them. The CDR3 has 13 residues. CDR1 is SGHRS, CDR2 YFSETQ, per germline.

A few counts support this clonotype. V gene TRBV20-1 combines with J gene TRBJ2-1, with 8 bases identical to TRBD1. The V and J ends lost 1 base and 2 bases, in that order; junction bases with no gene match: 4. This CDR3 is 15 amino acids long. Germline V gene lookup returns CDR1 DFQATT and CDR2 SNEGSKA (reference sequence). The CDR3 loop is CSARGTGRPYNEQFF. The CDR3 DNA is TGCAGTGCTAGAGGGACAGGGCGTCCCTACAATGAGCAGTTCTTC.

This clonotype was seen a handful of times. The V and J genes are TRBV9 and TRBJ2-5; weak D call: TRBD1 (5 bases). Germline lookup yields CDR1 SGDLS and CDR2 YYNGEE. The CDR3 is made up of 13 amino acids. V was pared by 3 bases and J by 5 bases, with 11 bases between. The CDR3 DNA reads as TGTGCCAGCAGCGCGACAGTTCACGAGACCCAGTACTTC. Translating gives CASSATVHETQYF.

The chain carries TRBV20-1 and TRBJ2-7, with 8 bases that match TRBD1. There are 16 residues in the CDR3. J lost 5 bases, V lost 0 bases, and 12 bases had no gene match. Germline V gene sequence: CDR1 DFQATT, CDR2 SNEGSKA (reference sequence). This chain's CDR3 is CSARDRTGGPLDEQYF. CDR3 coding DNA: TGCAGTGCTAGAGATAGAACAGGGGGACCCCTAGACGAGCAGTACTTC.

This clonotype was picked up a small number of times. This chain links TRBV7-7 with TRBJ2-3, with D perhaps TRBD1 (6 bases). Trimming cost V 1 base and J 6 bases, with 14 bases left between them. From germline, CDR1 is SSHAT and CDR2 FNYEAQ (reference sequence). This CDR3 region has 15 residues. The CDR3 is CASSLGLSGADTQYF. CDR3 coding DNA: TGTGCCAGCAGCTTAGGCCTGTCAGGGGCTGATACGCAGTATTTT.

This chain joins TRBV20-1 and TRBJ2-5, with 7 bases identical to TRBD2. Germline CDR1 and CDR2: DFQATT and SNEGSKA (reference sequence). The CDR3 contains 15 residues. V was clipped by 1 base and J by 0 bases; unmatched bases: 5. DNA for the CDR3: TGCAGTGCTAGAGTAGCGGGTGGTAACCAAGAGACCCAGTACTTC. Translation gives CSARVAGGNQETQYF.

The CDR3 sequence is CSARTASGLTDTQYF. Written as DNA, the CDR3 is TGCAGTGCTAGAACGGCTAGCGGGCTCACAGATACGCAGTATTTT. This chain connects TRBV20-1 to TRBJ2-3, with 8 bases fitting TRBD2. Trimming took 2 bases from V and 2 from J; bases not matched to a gene: 6. This CDR3 spans 15 amino acids. Germline CDR1 is DFQATT and CDR2 is SNEGSKA (reference sequence).

This chain connects TRBV20-1 to TRBJ2-1, with 9 bases identical to TRBD2. There are 16 residues in the CDR3. J lost 7 bases, V lost 1 base, and 11 bases had no gene match. Germline values: CDR1 DFQATT, CDR2 SNEGSKA (reference sequence). CDR3 in amino acids: CSARVTSGPWLNEQFF. Written as DNA, the CDR3 is TGCAGTGCTAGAGTCACTAGCGGGCCTTGGTTAAATGAGCAGTTCTTC.

This clonotype came up a few times. This sequence joins TRBV20-1 and TRBJ2-1; D may be TRBD1 (5 bases). This CDR3 has 17 amino acids. Trimming left V 1 base short and J 0 bases short, with 16 bases between. Germline lookup yields CDR1 DFQATT and CDR2 SNEGSKA (reference sequence). CDR3 sequence: CSARVPLGATSYNEQFF. The CDR3 bases are TGCAGTGCTAGAGTCCCTCTTGGGGCGACCTCCTACAATGAGCAGTTCTTC.

The chain carries TRBV9 and TRBJ1-2; 8 bases line up with TRBD1. The CDR3 consists of 15 residues. CDR1 is SGDLS and CDR2 is YYNGEE in the germline V gene. J was trimmed by 6 bases and V by 3 bases; bases with no gene match: 10. The CDR3 nucleotides read TGTGCCAGCAGCGCCCCGGCAGGGGGCATAAATGGCTACACCTTC. Translated: CASSAPAGGINGYTF.

This clonotype was counted once. The junction and the germline gene differ at one end; a read error may be behind it. This chain links TRBV12-3 or TRBV12-4 with TRBJ1-5; no firm D call. CDR3 size: 15 residues. CDR3 sequence: CASSFWGTGNQPQHF. The CDR3, as DNA: TGTGCCAGCAGTTTTTGGGGTACGGGAAATCAGCCTCAGCATTTT.

The table lists this clonotype with a count of one. This sequence joins TRBV29-1 and TRBJ1-2; 7 positions agree with TRBD1. The V gene end was trimmed by 6 bases and the J gene end by 1 base; junction bases not matched to a gene: 14. The CDR3 loop spans 16 amino acids. The germline V gene has CDR1 SQVTM and CDR2 ANQGSEA. The CDR3 sequence: CSVQRDSRDFNYGYTF. The CDR3, as DNA: TGCAGCGTCCAAAGGGACAGCAGAGACTTTAACTATGGCTACACCTTC.

The genes are TRBV21-1 and TRBJ1-2. TRBV21-1 is a recognized pseudogene. The CDR3 spans 15 residues. CDR3 nucleotide sequence: TGTGCCAGCAGCAAAGTCCAGGCGGTTGGCTATGGCTACACCTTC. Translated, it gives CASSKVQAVGYGYTF.

The V and J genes are TRBV5-5 and TRBJ2-1; TRBD2 matches 7 bases. The CDR3 is 15 amino acids. Trimming removed 2 bases from V and 13 bases from J; junction bases left unmatched: 15. The V gene's germline CDR1 is SGHKS and CDR2 YYEKEE (reference sequence). The CDR3 here is CASSFSSLGRETQFF. In nucleotides, the CDR3 is TGTGCCAGCAGCTTTAGTTCCTTAGGGAGGGAGACCCAGTTCTTC.

V gene TRBV6-6 combines with J gene TRBJ2-7; D is unclear. Germline V CDR1 and CDR2: MNHNY, SVGAGI (reference sequence). Between the trimmed V and J ends, which lost 9 bases and 0 bases, there was a span of 12 bases. The CDR3 contains 13 residues. The CDR3 bases are TGTGCCAGTACACACACCTCCTCCTACGAGCAGTACTTC. It yields the protein CASTHTSSYEQYF.